This entry lists 25 T cell receptor beta chains sequenced from one sample in a study of Ad26.COV2.S vaccination and SARS-CoV-2 variants. Measured with immunoSEQ multiplex PCR; TCRdb has only the in-frame clones, and not every one. The table shows 350,000 to 600,000 clones, with 80% to 90% occurring only once. Treatment indicated: around 19 received Ad26.COV2.S at low or high dose, single or two shots; about five received placebo; per-sample allocation not given. Sampling took place 63 days after the first vaccine or placebo injection. This sample comprised peripheral blood, obtained in a trial of Ad26.COV2.S vaccine versus placebo. These receptors originate from a person aged 18-65 years who received the Ad26.COV2.S COVID-19 vaccine or a placebo.

This clone came up a few times. The sample contains more than one DNA sequence encoding this CDR3. J is TRBJ1-1 and V is TRBV3-1 (or the pseudogene TRBV3-2); D is uncertain. The CDR3 extends over 13 amino acids. Germline V gene lookup returns CDR1 LGHDT and CDR2 YNNKEL (reference sequence). Trimming removed 4 bases at V and 2 bases at J, with 8 bases between. CDR3 nucleotide sequence: TGTGCCAGCAGCCCAAGGGTAAACACTGAAGCTTTCTTT. Translating gives CASSPRVNTEAFF.

The chain employs TRBV2 and TRBJ1-2, with 8 bases aligning to TRBD1. The germline CDR1 and CDR2 sequences are SNHLY and FYNNEI. The length of the CDR3 is 14 residues. Trimming at V came to 6 bases and at J to 7 bases, leaving 10 bases not matched to a gene. The CDR3: CASSGQGPLSGYTF. CDR3 coding DNA: TGTGCCAGCAGCGGACAGGGTCCCCTGAGTGGCTACACCTTC.

This clone was seen just once. This chain joins TRBV11-2 and TRBJ1-2; 8 positions agree with TRBD1. Per germline, CDR1 SGHAT and CDR2 FQNNGV. V shed 6 bases, J shed 7 bases, and the junction held 13 bases outside the gene matches. The CDR3 is 15 residues long. The CDR3 spells CASSQYTGDRRGYTF. The DNA of the CDR3 is TGTGCCAGCAGTCAGTATACAGGGGACAGGCGTGGCTACACCTTC.

This chain connects TRBV5-4 to TRBJ2-1; TRBD2 is a possible D gene (5 bases). The length of the CDR3 is 17 residues. From germline, CDR1 is SGHNT and CDR2 YYREEE (reference sequence). Trimming removed 1 base from V and 4 bases from J, with 18 bases in between. CDR3 region: CASSLWAGSRFYNEQFF. The CDR3, as DNA: TGTGCCAGCAGCTTGTGGGCGGGCTCCCGGTTTTACAATGAGCAGTTCTTC.

This clone came up once. The chain couples TRBV3-1 (or the pseudogene TRBV3-2) to TRBJ2-7, with D possibly matching TRBD2 (6 bases). Trimming cost V 1 base and J 3 bases, with 16 bases left between them. CDR1 LGHDT and CDR2 YNNKEL come from the germline V gene (reference sequence). The CDR3 is made up of 16 amino acids. Here the CDR3 DNA reads TGTGCCAGCAGCCAAGTGGGGGGTGATCGTGTCTACGAGCAGTACTTC. Its protein product is CASSQVGGDRVYEQYF.

The chain couples TRBV2 to TRBJ1-3, with D unclear. The CDR3 length is 15 residues. V dropped 8 bases and J dropped 0 bases, with 14 bases sitting between them. CDR1 and CDR2 (germline): SNHLY, FYNNEI. Here the CDR3 DNA reads TGTGCCAGCTTATTTAACACAGCCTCTGGAAACACCATATATTTT. Translated, it gives CASLFNTASGNTIYF.

This clone was recorded once. This chain links TRBV19 with TRBJ1-1; TRBD1 agrees at 9 bases. Germline V gene lookup returns CDR1 LNHDA and CDR2 SQIVND (reference sequence). V shed 9 bases and J 5 bases; nucleotides not matched to a gene: 7. This CDR3 contains 13 residues. The DNA for the CDR3 is TGTGCCAGCTGGGACAGGGTGGGTACTGAAGCTTTCTTT. It translates to CASWDRVGTEAFF.

The chain links TRBV9 to TRBJ1-1, with 7 bases that match TRBD1. The CDR3 sequence is 15 residues long. Germline CDR1 is SGDLS and CDR2 is YYNGEE. J gave up 5 bases and V 4 bases, and 11 bases lay outside the gene matches. The CDR3 spells CASSTQTGFGTEAFF. In DNA, the CDR3 is TGTGCCAGCAGCACCCAGACAGGGTTCGGTACTGAAGCTTTCTTT.

V gene TRBV6-5 combines with J gene TRBJ2-2, with D possibly matching TRBD2 (7 bases). Trimming pared 2 bases from V and 3 bases from J, leaving 13 bases between. This CDR3 spans 16 amino acids. CDR1 is MNHEY, CDR2 SVGAGI, per germline. This CDR3 reads CASSYPGGLDTGELFF. In nucleotides, the CDR3 is TGTGCCAGCAGTTACCCGGGGGGCCTGGACACCGGGGAGCTGTTTTTT.

V gene TRBV2 combines with J gene TRBJ1-1; no firm D call. Germline CDR1 SNHLY, CDR2 FYNNEI. V lost 2 bases, J lost 0 bases, and 10 bases lay in between. This CDR3 has 15 residues. The CDR3 DNA reads as TGTGCCAGCAGTGAAAACGTGCTAATGAACACTGAAGCTTTCTTT. Its translation: CASSENVLMNTEAFF.

The V and J genes are TRBV30 and TRBJ1-1; no clear D. Germline V lookup: CDR1 GTSNPN, CDR2 SVGIG (reference sequence). V lost 2 bases and J 1 base, leaving 14 bases between the germline ends. The CDR3 has 15 residues. The CDR3 bases are TGTGCCTGGAGTTATCGGGAAGCGTCGAACACTGAAGCTTTCTTT. The encoded protein is CAWSYREASNTEAFF.

This clone was observed a handful of times. The sample has other DNA sequences that encode this CDR3 too. V gene TRBV18 combines with J gene TRBJ1-5, with 7 bases that match TRBD1. Losses at the gene ends were 2 bases for V and 5 bases for J; bases not matched to a gene: 0. The CDR3 runs to 13 residues. Per the germline V gene, CDR1 is KGHSH and CDR2 is LQKENI. CDR3 sequence reads: CASSPDRDQPQHF. CDR3 DNA sequence: TGTGCCAGCTCACCAGACAGGGATCAGCCCCAGCATTTT.

This clone was found a few times. V and J are TRBV5-1 and TRBJ1-1; no firm D call. V shed 7 bases and J shed 0 bases, with 16 bases lying between them. Looked up from germline, CDR1 is SGHRS and CDR2 is YFSETQ. The CDR3 has 15 amino acids. In DNA, the CDR3 is TGCGCCAGCCGAGCGGTGACCAGTTTGAACACTGAAGCTTTCTTT. It is translated as CASRAVTSLNTEAFF.

The V and J genes are TRBV5-4 and TRBJ2-3; 8 bases are shared with TRBD2. Per the germline V gene, CDR1 is SGHNT and CDR2 is YYREEE (reference sequence). V lost 2 bases and J lost 4; bases outside the gene matches: 3. The CDR3 consists of 14 residues. Here the CDR3 DNA reads TGTGCCAGCAGCTTCGGAGCGGGAGCAGATACGCAGTATTTT. It specifies CASSFGAGADTQYF.

The chain joins TRBV6-2 or TRBV6-3 to TRBJ1-4; D is unclear. Germline V gives CDR1 MNHEY, CDR2 SVGEGT. The germline V and J ends were trimmed by 6 bases and 0 bases, with 11 bases remaining between them. The CDR3 has 15 amino acids. The CDR3 region has the DNA TGTGCCAGCAGCCTCAACACAGCAACTAATGAAAAACTGTTTTTT. Its translation is CASSLNTATNEKLFF.

This rearrangement joins TRBV6-5 to TRBJ2-1; 7 bases agree with TRBD2. The V gene's germline CDR1 is MNHEY and CDR2 SVGAGI. The CDR3 covers 14 residues. The ends lost 4 bases at V and 6 bases at J; junction bases unmatched: 6. CDR3 sequence (DNA): TGTGCCAGCAGTTCCGGAGCGGGACTCAATGAGCAGTTCTTC. As protein: CASSSGAGLNEQFF.

This sequence joins TRBV19 and TRBJ1-6; TRBD1 agrees at 10 bases. V was pared by 4 bases and J by 7 bases, with 7 bases of the junction left unmatched. The CDR3 consists of 16 residues. The germline CDR1 and CDR2 sequences are LNHDA and SQIVND (reference sequence). The CDR3: CASSTLDRGRNSPLHF. The DNA of the CDR3 is TGTGCCAGTAGTACGCTCGACAGGGGGCGGAATTCACCCCTCCACTTT. Based on the CDR3 plus reference TRBV19 and TRBJ1-6, the full variable domain is DGGITQSPKYLFRKEGQNVTLSCEQNLNHDAMYWYRQDPGQGLRLIYYSQIVNDFQKGDIAEGYSVSREKKESFPLTVTSAQKNPTAFYLCASSTLDRGRNSPLHFGNGTRLTVT.

This rearrangement joins TRBV29-1 to TRBJ1-1; D is undetermined. V was trimmed by 6 bases and J by 1 base, leaving 9 bases between them. The CDR3 has 12 residues. In germline, CDR1 is SQVTM, CDR2 ANQGSEA. The CDR3 protein is CSVPQENTEAFF. CDR3 nucleotides: TGCAGCGTACCACAAGAGAACACTGAAGCTTTCTTT.

V usage is TRBV19 and J usage is TRBJ1-6; no reliable D call. Trimming shortened V by 5 bases and J by 3 bases, and 8 bases separated the two germline ends. Per germline, CDR1 LNHDA and CDR2 SQIVND (reference sequence). This CDR3 has 14 residues. As DNA, the CDR3 is TGTGCCAGTAGTGGCCGGGGCTATAATTCACCCCTCCACTTT. Translated: CASSGRGYNSPLHF.

This chain links TRBV5-1 with TRBJ1-4, with TRBD1 as a possible D gene (6 bases). Germline V CDR1 and CDR2: SGHRS, YFSETQ. This CDR3 region has 14 residues. CDR3 bases: TGCGCACCTAAGGGGGACCCCATGGGCGAAAAACTGTTTTTT. Protein product: CAPKGDPMGEKLFF. Supplemented by reference TRBV5-1 and TRBJ1-4, the full variable domain reads KAGVTQTPRYLIKTRGQQVTLSCSPISGHRSVSWYQQTPGQGLQFLFEYFSETQRNKGNFPGRFSGRQFSNSRSEMNVSTLELGDSALYLCAPKGDPMGEKLFFGSGTQLSVL.

In its sample, this clone was seen once. V usage is TRBV2 and J usage is TRBJ2-7; TRBD1 matches at 8 bases. CDR3 length: 16 residues. J gave up 1 base and V 4 bases, and 9 bases lay outside the gene matches. CDR1 is SNHLY and CDR2 is FYNNEI in the germline V gene. The CDR3 bases are TGTGCCAGCAGTGTCCGCCCGGGACAGGATTCCTACGAGCAGTACTTC. Residues: CASSVRPGQDSYEQYF.

The chain is built from TRBV10-3 and TRBJ1-1, with 7 nucleotides matching TRBD1. Looked up from germline, CDR1 is ENHRY and CDR2 is SYGVKD. Unmatched junction bases numbered 13, after V lost 8 bases and J lost 4 bases. This CDR3 contains 15 residues. CDR3: CAIGRTEQGSTEAFF. Here the CDR3 DNA reads TGTGCCATCGGTCGTACTGAACAGGGGAGCACTGAAGCTTTCTTT.

The V and J genes are TRBV7-9 and TRBJ1-1; 8 positions agree with TRBD1. V was pared by 2 bases and J by 3 bases, with 5 bases of the junction left unmatched. Germline CDR1 is SEHNR and CDR2 is FQNEAQ (reference sequence). The CDR3 has 15 amino acids. This chain's CDR3 is CASSLMGQADTEAFF. The CDR3 DNA sequence: TGTGCCAGCAGCTTAATGGGACAGGCCGACACTGAAGCTTTCTTT.

V and J are TRBV27 and TRBJ2-6, with a weak D call TRBD1 (6 bases). Trimming took off 2 bases at V and 1 base at J, with 18 bases between the two ends. Germline V gives CDR1 MNHEY, CDR2 SMNVEV (reference sequence). The CDR3 sequence is 19 residues long. The CDR3 DNA is TGTGCCAGCAGTTTAGGAGCTGGGGACAAGGGTTCTGGGGCCAACGTCCTGACTTTC. It yields the protein CASSLGAGDKGSGANVLTF.

The chain links TRBV5-4 to TRBJ2-7, with a tentative D call TRBD2 (5 bases). Per the germline V gene, CDR1 is SGHNT and CDR2 is YYREEE (reference sequence). V was trimmed by 4 bases and J by 2 bases, leaving 10 bases between them. The CDR3 is 13 amino acids. CDR3 DNA: TGTGCCAGCAGCCCCGGGAAAACCTACGAGCAGTACTTC. Translation gives CASSPGKTYEQYF.